This T cell receptor beta chain appears in the sequencing data of a study of shared clonotypes between healthy human individuals. Points from the study as a whole: It was observed that 5% to 6.5% of naive CD4 clonotypes were shared across several donors.

Notes on this clone: No antigen is known for it.

Under the authors' procedure: Filtering of immunoSEQ junctional sequences could not match full-length read filtering. Using immunoSEQ multiplex PCR, the repertoire was profiled, and TCRdb retains in-frame clones only, with some absent. V and J calls plus clone size are reproduced from that table; the DNA served to infer D and trimming. The profile covers fewer than 1.6 million clones, with approximately 98.5% appearing a single time and 0.36% taken by the ten largest. The germline CDR1 and CDR2 sequences are SEHNR and FQNEAQ (reference sequence). V was clipped by 4 bases and J by 9 bases, with 7 bases between them. This CDR3 contains 11 residues.

Sequencing was carried out using naive CD4+ T cells sorted from blood. Subset defined: CD45RA+ positively selected. J is TRBJ2-1 and V is TRBV7-9; unclear D gene. This receptor was obtained from a man between 25 and 39 years old in good health. The CDR3 DNA follows: TGTGCCAGCAGCTCCAAAGTTGAGCAGTTCTTC. Protein product: CASSSKVEQFF.